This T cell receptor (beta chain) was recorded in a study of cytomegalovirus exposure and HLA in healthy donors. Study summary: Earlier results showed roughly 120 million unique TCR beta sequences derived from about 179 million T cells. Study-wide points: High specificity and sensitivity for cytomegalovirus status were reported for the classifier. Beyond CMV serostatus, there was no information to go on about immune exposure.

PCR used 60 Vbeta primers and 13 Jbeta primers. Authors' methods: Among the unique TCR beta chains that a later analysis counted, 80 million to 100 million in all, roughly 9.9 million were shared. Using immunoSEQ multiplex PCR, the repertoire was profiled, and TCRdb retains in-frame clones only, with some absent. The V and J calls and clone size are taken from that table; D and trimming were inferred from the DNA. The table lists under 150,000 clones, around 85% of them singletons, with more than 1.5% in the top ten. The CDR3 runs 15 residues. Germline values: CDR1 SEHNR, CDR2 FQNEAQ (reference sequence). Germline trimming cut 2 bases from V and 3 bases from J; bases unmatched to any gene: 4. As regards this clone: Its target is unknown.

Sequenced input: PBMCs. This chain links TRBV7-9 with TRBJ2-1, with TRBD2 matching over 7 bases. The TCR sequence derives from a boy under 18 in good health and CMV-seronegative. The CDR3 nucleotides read TGTGCCAGCAGCTTACCTAGCGGTATCTACAATGAGCAGTTCTTC. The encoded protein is CASSLPSGIYNEQFF.